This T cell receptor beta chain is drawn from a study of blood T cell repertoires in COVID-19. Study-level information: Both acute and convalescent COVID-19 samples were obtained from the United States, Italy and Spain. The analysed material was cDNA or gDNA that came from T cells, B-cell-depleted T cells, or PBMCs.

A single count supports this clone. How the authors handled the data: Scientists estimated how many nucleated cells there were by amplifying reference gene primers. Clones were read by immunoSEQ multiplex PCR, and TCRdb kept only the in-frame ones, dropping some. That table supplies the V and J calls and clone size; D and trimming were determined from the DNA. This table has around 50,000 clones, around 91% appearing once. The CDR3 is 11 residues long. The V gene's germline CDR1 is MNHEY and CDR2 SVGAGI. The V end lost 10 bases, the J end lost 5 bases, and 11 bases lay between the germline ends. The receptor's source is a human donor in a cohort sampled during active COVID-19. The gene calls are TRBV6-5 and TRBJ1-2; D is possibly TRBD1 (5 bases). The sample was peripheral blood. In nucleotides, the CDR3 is TGTGCCATCGGAGGGGATTATGGCTACACCTTC. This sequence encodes CAIGGDYGYTF.